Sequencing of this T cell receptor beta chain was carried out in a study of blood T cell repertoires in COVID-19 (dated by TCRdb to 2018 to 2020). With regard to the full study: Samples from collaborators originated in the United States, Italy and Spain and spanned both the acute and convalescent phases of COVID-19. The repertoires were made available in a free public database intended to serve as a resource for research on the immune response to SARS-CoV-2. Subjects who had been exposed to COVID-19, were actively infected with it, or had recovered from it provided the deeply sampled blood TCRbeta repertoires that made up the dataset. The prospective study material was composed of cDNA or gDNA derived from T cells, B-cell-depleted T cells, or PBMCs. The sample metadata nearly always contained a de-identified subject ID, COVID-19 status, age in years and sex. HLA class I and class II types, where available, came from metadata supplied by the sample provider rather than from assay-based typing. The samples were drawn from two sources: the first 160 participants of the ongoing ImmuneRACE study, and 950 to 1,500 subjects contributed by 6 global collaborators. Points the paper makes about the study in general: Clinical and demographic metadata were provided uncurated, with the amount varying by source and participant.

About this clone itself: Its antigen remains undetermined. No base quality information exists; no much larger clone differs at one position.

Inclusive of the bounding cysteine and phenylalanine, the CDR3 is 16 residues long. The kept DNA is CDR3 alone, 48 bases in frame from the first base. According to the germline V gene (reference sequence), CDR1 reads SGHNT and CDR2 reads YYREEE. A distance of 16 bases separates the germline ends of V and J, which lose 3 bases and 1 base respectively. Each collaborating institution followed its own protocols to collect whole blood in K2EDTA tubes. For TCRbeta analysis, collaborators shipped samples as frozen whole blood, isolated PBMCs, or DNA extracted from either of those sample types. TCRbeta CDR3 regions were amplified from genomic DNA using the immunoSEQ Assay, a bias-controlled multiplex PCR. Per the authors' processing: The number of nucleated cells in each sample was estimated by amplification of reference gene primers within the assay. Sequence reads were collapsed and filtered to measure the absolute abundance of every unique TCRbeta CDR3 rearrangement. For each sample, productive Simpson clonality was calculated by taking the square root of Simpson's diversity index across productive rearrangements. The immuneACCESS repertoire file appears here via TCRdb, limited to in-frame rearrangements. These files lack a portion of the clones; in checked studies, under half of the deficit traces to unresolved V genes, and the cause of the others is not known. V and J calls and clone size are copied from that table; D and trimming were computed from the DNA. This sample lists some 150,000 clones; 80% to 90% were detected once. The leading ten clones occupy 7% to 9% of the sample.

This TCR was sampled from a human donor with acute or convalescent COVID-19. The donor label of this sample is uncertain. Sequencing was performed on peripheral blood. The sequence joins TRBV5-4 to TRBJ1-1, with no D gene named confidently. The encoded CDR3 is CASSSPPTGENTEAFF. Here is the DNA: TGTGCCAGCAGCTCACCCCCGACGGGTGAGAACACTGAAGCTTTCTTT.